This TCR beta chain is drawn from a study of early T cells in non-severe SARS-CoV-2 infection. Study at large: Chains were not paired, and sequencing was done on bulk RNA from unsorted whole blood.

This clonotype showed up just a few times. Its specificity is unknown. Researchers attached unique molecular identifiers to individual cDNA molecules. MiXCR, applied by TCRdb to the 5' RACE reads, yields one record per CDR3 protein. The repertoire holds 40,000 to 45,000 distinct CDR3 sequences, with about 6% as singletons. Points from the study as a whole: Reliance on VDJdb matching favored anti-spike CD8 responses; private and CD4 specificities were missed.

This CDR3 has 14 amino acids. CDR1 is WNHNN, CDR2 SYGVQD, per germline (reference sequence). The V segment lost 0 bases and the J segment 11 bases; nucleotides outside the gene matches: 7. This receptor was identified in an adult who was a healthcare worker with PCR-confirmed SARS-CoV-2 infection or an uninfected control (not recorded which). Sequenced here: whole blood, sampled at baseline. The chain links TRBV10-1 to TRBJ1-1; 9 positions agree with TRBD1. CDR3 bases: TGCGCCAGCAGTGAGTCGAGACAGGGGGTATTCGCTTTCTTT. Its translation is CASSESRQGVFAFF.